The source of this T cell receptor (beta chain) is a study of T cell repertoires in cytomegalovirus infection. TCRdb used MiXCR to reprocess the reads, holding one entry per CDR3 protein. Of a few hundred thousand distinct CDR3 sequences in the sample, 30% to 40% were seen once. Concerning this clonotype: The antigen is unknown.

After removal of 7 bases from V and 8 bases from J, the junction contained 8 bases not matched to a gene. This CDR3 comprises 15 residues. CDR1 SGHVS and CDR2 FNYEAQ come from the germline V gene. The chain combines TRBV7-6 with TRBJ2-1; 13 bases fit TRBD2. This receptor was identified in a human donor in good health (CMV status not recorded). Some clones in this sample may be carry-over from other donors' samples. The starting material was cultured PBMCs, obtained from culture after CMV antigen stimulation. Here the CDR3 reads CASTPGTSGMDEQFF. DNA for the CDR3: TGTGCCAGCACCCCCGGGACTAGCGGGATGGATGAGCAGTTCTTC.